This T cell receptor (beta chain) was observed in a study of OX40 agonist ivuxolimab in advanced cancers. Findings and caveats of the study: Which antigen the expanded peripheral T cells recognized is unknown. At 0.1-3.0 mg/kg, partial responders had clonal expansion among the lowest observed.

Regarding this clone: Its target is not known.

TCRdb keeps only in-frame clones here, not all; method: immunoSEQ multiplex PCR. The table lists 45,000 to 55,000 clones, about nine tenths of them singletons, with roughly 3.3% in the top ten. The J segment lost 3 bases and the V segment lost 4 bases, leaving 2 bases of the junction unmatched. Looked up from germline, CDR1 is KGHSH and CDR2 is LQKENI. The CDR3 is 13 residues long. Enrollment shut out patients with autoimmune disease history or systemic immunosuppression. The gene calls are TRBV18 and TRBJ1-1; 7 bases map to TRBD1. The source material was CD4+ or CD8+ T cells sorted from blood, sampled in a trial of the OX40 agonist ivuxolimab. This clonotype was obtained from an adult with an advanced solid tumor such as melanoma, head and neck, liver or kidney cancer. The CDR3 DNA follows: TGTGCCAGCTCACGGGACAGTTACACTGAAGCTTTCTTT. As protein: CASSRDSYTEAFF.